This TCR beta chain is from a study of blood T cells in healthy people across ages. Germline V CDR1 and CDR2: SGHRS, YFSETQ. The CDR3 runs 16 residues. Study-level points and caveats: Among long-lived donors, naive CD4+ cells were more numerous and diversity higher than in aged donors.

With a J-beta primer mix and a sample-barcoded 5' primer, a second PCR ran about 7 to 12 cycles. TCRdb re-called the 5' RACE reads with MiXCR, one entry per CDR3 protein. The sample consists of hundreds of thousands of distinct CDR3 sequences, about 30% of them appearing once. In regard to this clonotype: Its antigen is unidentified.

The chain recombines TRBV5-1 with TRBJ2-5; tentatively, D is TRBD1 or TRBD2 (5 bases each). The last part of the DNA fits TRBJ2-7 better; the J call may be wrong. Specimen: blood. This clonotype was sampled from a woman of 80 years or more in good health. CDR3 region: CASSLTGTHGSYEQYF. CDR3 in DNA: TGCGCCAGCAGCTTGACCGGGACGCATGGATCCTACGAGCAGTACTTC.